The T cell receptor (beta chain) under discussion was sequenced for a study of cytomegalovirus exposure and HLA in healthy donors. This clone was found a few times. Germline assignment: CDR1 SGHDN and CDR2 FVKESK. Trimming cost V 1 base and J 7 bases, with 7 bases left between them. The CDR3 is made up of 13 amino acids. The PCR had 60 Vbeta and 13 Jbeta primers. The data were produced by immunoSEQ multiplex PCR, yet TCRdb's version contains in-frame clones alone and is incomplete. The table has 100,000 to 150,000 clones, 10% seen once. The receptor comes from a woman aged 18-29 years in good health and CMV-seropositive. Sequenced: PBMCs. This sequence joins TRBV14 and TRBJ2-2, with D perhaps TRBD1 (5 bases). The CDR3 sequence is CASSQVQGGELFF. The CDR3 nucleotides are TGTGCCAGCAGCCAAGTCCAGGGCGGGGAGCTGTTTTTT. Together with reference TRBV14 and TRBJ2-2, the CDR3 gives the full variable domain: EAGVTQFPSHSVIEKGQTVTLRCDPISGHDNLYWYRRVMGKEIKFLLHFVKESKQDESGMPNNRFLAERTGGTYSTLKVQPAELEDSGVYFCASSQVQGGELFFGEGSRLTVL.